A selection of T cell receptor beta chains follows, all from one sample in a study of blood T cells in healthy people across ages. TCRdb re-derived calls from the 5' RACE reads in MiXCR, one entry per CDR3 protein. The sample holds around 650,000 distinct CDR3 sequences, about 32% seen once. Sequenced input: blood. These TCRs come from a woman aged 80 or older in good health. The CDR3 runs from the conserved cysteine through the conserved F or W. Fields, in order: D gene, J gene, clone size, V gene, CDR3 DNA, CDR3 protein. D genes are given only for firm matches. Clone size is stated in some rows and not others, as once, few, many or a class when expanded.

>.|TRBJ1-2|.|TRBV5-1
TGCGCCAGCAGCTTCCACAGGGATGGCTACACCTTC
CASSFHRDGYTF
>.|TRBJ2-7|.|TRBV20-1
TGCAGTGCTAGATGGCTCCCCAACTCCTACGAGCAGTACTTC
CSARWLPNSYEQYF
>.|TRBJ2-7|.|TRBV2
TGTGCCAGCAGTGAAGGATTCTCCTACGGAAATCTAATTTACGAGCAGTACTTC
CASSEGFSYGNLIYEQYF
>.|TRBJ2-2|.|TRBV5-5
TGTGCCAGCCGCCCGGAGTCCACCGGGGAGCTGTTTTTT
CASRPESTGELFF
>TRBD2|TRBJ2-1|.|TRBV5-1
TGCGCCAGCAGCTTGGCTAGCGGGAATAATGAGCAGTTCTTC
CASSLASGNNEQFF
>TRBD2|TRBJ2-3|many|TRBV29-1
TGCAGCGTTGGGGCGGGAGGCCGGGCAGATACGCAGTATTTT
CSVGAGGRADTQYF
>.|TRBJ1-2|many|TRBV2
TGTGCCAGCAGACAGACCCGGGACACTAACTATGGCTACACCTTC
CASRQTRDTNYGYTF
>.|TRBJ2-5|many|TRBV5-1
TGCGCCAGCAGCTTGGGCAGGGGGGCCCTAGGAGGAGAGACCCAGTACTTC
CASSLGRGALGGETQYF
>.|TRBJ2-7|.|TRBV3-1
TGTGCCAGCAGCCAAGGATATTCCTACGAGCAGTACTTC
CASSQGYSYEQYF
>.|TRBJ2-1|.|TRBV7-2
TGTGCCAGCAGCCAAAGATCCGAGGCCCGCCCAGGGCAGTTCTTC
CASSQRSEARPGQFF
>TRBD2|TRBJ2-5|many|TRBV20-1
TGCAGTGCTGCCGTAATATTCTGGCGGGGGGCGCAAGAGACCCAGTACTTC
CSAAVIFWRGAQETQYF
>TRBD1|TRBJ2-1|few|TRBV13
TGTGCCAGCAGCTCATCGGACAGGGCCCAGCGTCGCGGTGAGCAGTTCTTC
CASSSSDRAQRRGEQFF
>TRBD1|TRBJ1-5|.|TRBV2
TGTGCCAGCAGTGAAGACAGGGGGAAGCAGCCCCAGCATTTT
CASSEDRGKQPQHF
>.|TRBJ1-4|many|TRBV5-1
TGCGCCAGCAGCTTGCGGTGGGGAGAAAAACTGTTTTTT
CASSLRWGEKLFF
>TRBD1|TRBJ1-2|.|TRBV24-1
TGTGCCACCAGTGCCTCGACAGGGGTTAACTATGGCTACACCTTC
CATSASTGVNYGYTF
>.|TRBJ1-2|few|TRBV2
TGTGCCAGCAGGTGGGGGGCTAACTATGGCTACACCTTC
CASRWGANYGYTF
>.|TRBJ1-4|.|TRBV5-1
TGCGCCAGCAGGGGGTCCGCTAATGAAAAACTGTTTTTT
CASRGSANEKLFF
>TRBD1|TRBJ2-2|few|TRBV20-1
TGCAGTGCTAGAGATCCCGGACAGGGTGGGATTCCCGGGGAGCTGTTTTTT
CSARDPGQGGIPGELFF
>.|TRBJ1-1|few|TRBV6-5
TGTGCCAGCAGTTCCCCGGGACGTTACACTGAAGCTTTCTTT
CASSSPGRYTEAFF
>.|TRBJ2-7|few|TRBV29-1
TGCAGCGCGAGGACGGTCTCCTACGAGCAGTACTTC
CSARTVSYEQYF
>TRBD2|TRBJ2-5|many|TRBV3-1
TGTGCCAGCAGCCAAACTAGCGGGGGCATTGGAGAGACCCAGTACTTC
CASSQTSGGIGETQYF
>TRBD2|TRBJ2-3|few|TRBV29-1
TGCAGCGTTGTCCAGCGGGAGGGAGCAGATACGCAGTATTTT
CSVVQREGADTQYF
>TRBD1|TRBJ2-3|.|TRBV20-1
TGCAGTGCTAGACCGGAGGGGGACAGGGGAATGTATACGCAGTATTTT
CSARPEGDRGMYTQYF
>.|TRBJ2-1|many|TRBV7-2
TGTGCCAGCAGCTTAGGGACAGCACCGAACAATGAGCAGTTCTTC
CASSLGTAPNNEQFF
>.|TRBJ2-1|once|TRBV7-8
TGTGCCTGCAGCCTGTCTAGAAACAATGAGCAGTTCTTC
CACSLSRNNEQFF
>.|TRBJ1-5|many|TRBV20-1
TGCAGTGCTAGACCCGGTGGTATCGATCAGCCCCAGCATTTT
CSARPGGIDQPQHF
>.|TRBJ2-2|.|TRBV20-1
TGCAGTGCTAGCCTACTGCGCGGGAACACCGGGGAGCTGTTTTTT
CSASLLRGNTGELFF
>.|TRBJ2-3|many|TRBV24-1
TGTGCCACCAGTGATCTTCAGGGGGGGACAGATACGCAGTATTTT
CATSDLQGGTDTQYF
>.|TRBJ2-5|many|TRBV9
TGTGCCAGCAGCGTGGACAGCCAAGAGACCCAGTACTTC
CASSVDSQETQYF
>.|TRBJ1-2|many|TRBV7-2
TGTGCCAGCAGATCCTCGGGGTTTGGCTACACCTTC
CASRSSGFGYTF
>.|TRBJ2-7|few|TRBV27
TGTGCCAGCAGGGAGGTTTACTACGAGCAGTACTTC
CASREVYYEQYF
>.|TRBJ2-3|.|TRBV6-1
TGTGCCAGCAGTGAAAGCGGGAGCACAGATACGCAGTATTTT
CASSESGSTDTQYF
>TRBD1|TRBJ2-7|.|TRBV29-1
TGCAGCGCCGAAACCGGGACAGGAGGCCTCGGAGCTGACGAGCAGTACTTC
CSAETGTGGLGADEQYF
>.|TRBJ2-1|.|TRBV9
TGTGCCAGCAGCCCGACGGGACGGGGCTACAATGAGCAGTTCTTC
CASSPTGRGYNEQFF
>TRBD2|TRBJ2-3|many|TRBV6-5
TGTGCCAGCAGTTACTCGACCAAGCGGGGAGATACGCAGTATTTT
CASSYSTKRGDTQYF
>.|TRBJ2-5|many|TRBV9
TGTGCCAGCAGCCCCGGGGGCTCACACCAAGAGACCCAGTACTTC
CASSPGGSHQETQYF
>TRBD1|TRBJ2-1|many|TRBV7-2
TGTGCCAGCAGCAGGGGGGACAGGGGAGTTTGGATGACCCCCAATGAGCAGTTCTTC
CASSRGDRGVWMTPNEQFF
>TRBD2|TRBJ2-3|.|TRBV20-1
TGCAGTGCTGGAGTCGGGGAGCGGGGGGGCCGACCAGATACGCAGTATTTT
CSAGVGERGGRPDTQYF
>.|TRBJ2-3|.|TRBV7-2
TGTGCCAGCAGCGGCCGGGTTTCAGATACGCAGTATTTT
CASSGRVSDTQYF